Below, 12 T cell receptor beta chains from the same sample are listed, as sequenced in a study of CD4 T cells in relation to SARS-CoV-2 and coronaviruses. No antigens are known for them. TCRdb's copy holds only in-frame clones and misses some; the assay was immunoSEQ multiplex PCR. The sample lists approximately 41,000 clones, 75% to 90% occurring once. The sample consisted of naive CD4+ T cells from PBMCs, cultured in vitro. Subset noted: naive CD4+ T cells isolated by negative enrichment. All receptors come from an adult with COVID-19.

The chain has TRBV28 and TRBJ2-1; perhaps TRBD1 as D (5 bases). V dropped 6 bases and J dropped 5 bases, with 5 bases sitting between them. Per the germline V gene, CDR1 is MDHEN and CDR2 is SYDVKM. The CDR3 length is 11 residues. This chain's CDR3 is CASSRDNEQFF. The CDR3, as DNA: TGTGCCAGCAGCAGGGACAATGAGCAGTTCTTC. Variable domain in full (rest from reference TRBV28 and TRBJ2-1): DVKVTQSSRYLVKRTGEKVFLECVQDMDHENMFWYRQDPGLGLRLIYFSYDVKMKEKGDIPEGYSVSREKKERFSLILESASTNQTSMYLCASSRDNEQFFGPGTRLTVL.

The chain has TRBV6-2 or TRBV6-3 and TRBJ2-5, with D maybe TRBD2 (7 bases). The V end was cut by 6 bases, the J end by 5 bases, with 22 bases between. The CDR3 covers 16 residues. Germline CDR1 and CDR2: MNHEY and SVGEGT. CDR3 DNA: TGTGCCAGCAGCCGCATCCCTCAAGGGGGGGGTGAGACCCAGTACTTC. Its translation: CASSRIPQGGGETQYF.

This clone was recorded only once. The V call is TRBV10-3, the J call TRBJ1-2; D remains unclear. V lost 0 bases to trimming and J lost 6 bases, with 20 bases between them. This CDR3 has 17 residues. Germline values: CDR1 ENHRY, CDR2 SYGVKD. CDR3 nucleotide sequence: TGTGCCATCAGTGAGTCCTGGACCCTAAATAAGGAGGATGGCTACACCTTC. This gives the protein CAISESWTLNKEDGYTF.

This clone has only a few counts. The rearrangement uses TRBV5-1 and TRBJ1-2, with 7 bases aligning to TRBD1. Germline V CDR1 and CDR2: SGHRS, YFSETQ. This CDR3 is built from 15 residues. After removal of 4 bases from V and 3 bases from J, the junction contained 9 bases not matched to a gene. This CDR3 reads CASSPQATGYYGYTF. DNA for the CDR3: TGCGCCAGCAGCCCGCAAGCGACAGGGTACTATGGCTACACCTTC.

The rearrangement uses TRBV5-1 and TRBJ2-1; 10 bases agree with TRBD2. CDR3 size: 15 residues. The J segment lost 4 bases and the V segment lost 0 bases, leaving 1 base of the junction unmatched. Germline values: CDR1 SGHRS, CDR2 YFSETQ. The CDR3 loop reads CASSLELAGYNEQFF. CDR3 DNA sequence: TGCGCCAGCAGCTTGGAACTAGCGGGGTACAATGAGCAGTTCTTC.

The chain couples TRBV2 to TRBJ2-3; D not resolved. This CDR3 spans 14 amino acids. Germline values: CDR1 SNHLY, CDR2 FYNNEI. V was clipped by 10 bases and J by 7 bases, with 21 bases between them. CDR3 protein: CATSSKPAPNTQYF. The CDR3, as DNA: TGTGCCACCTCCTCAAAACCCGCCCCGAATACGCAGTATTTT.

The chain recombines TRBV7-9 with TRBJ1-5; a weak D match, TRBD1 (6 bases). The CDR3 covers 15 residues. Germline V gene sequence: CDR1 SEHNR, CDR2 FQNEAQ (reference sequence). V was trimmed by 6 bases and J by 1 base, leaving 13 bases between them. The DNA for the CDR3 is TGTGCCAGCAGTTCCGGGACACCCAGCAATCAGCCCCAGCATTTT. Translation gives CASSSGTPSNQPQHF.

The rearrangement uses TRBV7-9 and TRBJ2-1; possibly TRBD2 for D (5 bases). This CDR3 is built from 15 residues. V lost 2 bases and J lost 8, with 16 bases in between. Germline loops: CDR1 SEHNR, CDR2 FQNEAQ (reference sequence). As DNA, the CDR3 is TGTGCCAGCAGCTTAAAAGAGGGCCGTTGGGATGAGCAGTTCTTC. Protein sequence: CASSLKEGRWDEQFF.

The rearrangement uses TRBV5-1 and TRBJ2-2, with 7 bases fitting TRBD2. This CDR3 has 15 residues. With V trimmed by 3 bases and J by 7 bases, 9 bases remained unmatched. Germline V gene data show CDR1 as SGHRS and CDR2 as YFSETQ. The CDR3 coding sequence is TGCGCCAGCAGCTCCCCCGGGGGGAGAGGCGGGGAGCTGTTTTTT. Amino acid sequence: CASSSPGGRGGELFF.

V gene TRBV5-1 combines with J gene TRBJ2-7, with 8 bases matching TRBD1. J lost 3 bases, V lost 4 bases, and 6 bases had no gene match. CDR1 is SGHRS, CDR2 YFSETQ, per germline. This CDR3 region has 14 residues. CDR3 region: CASSVGQGDYEQYF. The CDR3 bases are TGCGCCAGCAGCGTCGGACAGGGTGACTACGAGCAGTACTTC.

The gene calls are TRBV5-1 and TRBJ1-1; the D is unclear. CDR3 length equals 16 residues. CDR1 is SGHRS and CDR2 is YFSETQ in the germline V gene. Trimming left V 1 base short and J 4 bases short, with 17 bases between. The CDR3 is CASSLPTRGAGTEAFF. CDR3 bases: TGCGCCAGCAGCTTGCCGACGAGAGGAGCGGGCACTGAAGCTTTCTTT. The whole variable domain, remainder taken from reference TRBV5-1 and TRBJ1-1, is KAGVTQTPRYLIKTRGQQVTLSCSPISGHRSVSWYQQTPGQGLQFLFEYFSETQRNKGNFPGRFSGRQFSNSRSEMNVSTLELGDSALYLCASSLPTRGAGTEAFFGQGTRLTVV.

The V gene is TRBV9, the J gene TRBJ1-2; TRBD1 matches at 10 bases. The CDR3 contains 15 residues. CDR1 and CDR2 (germline): SGDLS, YYNGEE. V dropped 4 bases and J dropped 4; count of bases not matched to a gene: 7. CDR3 protein: CASSPAGTGAYGYTF. CDR3 nucleotide sequence: TGTGCCAGCAGCCCAGCCGGGACAGGGGCCTATGGCTACACCTTC.